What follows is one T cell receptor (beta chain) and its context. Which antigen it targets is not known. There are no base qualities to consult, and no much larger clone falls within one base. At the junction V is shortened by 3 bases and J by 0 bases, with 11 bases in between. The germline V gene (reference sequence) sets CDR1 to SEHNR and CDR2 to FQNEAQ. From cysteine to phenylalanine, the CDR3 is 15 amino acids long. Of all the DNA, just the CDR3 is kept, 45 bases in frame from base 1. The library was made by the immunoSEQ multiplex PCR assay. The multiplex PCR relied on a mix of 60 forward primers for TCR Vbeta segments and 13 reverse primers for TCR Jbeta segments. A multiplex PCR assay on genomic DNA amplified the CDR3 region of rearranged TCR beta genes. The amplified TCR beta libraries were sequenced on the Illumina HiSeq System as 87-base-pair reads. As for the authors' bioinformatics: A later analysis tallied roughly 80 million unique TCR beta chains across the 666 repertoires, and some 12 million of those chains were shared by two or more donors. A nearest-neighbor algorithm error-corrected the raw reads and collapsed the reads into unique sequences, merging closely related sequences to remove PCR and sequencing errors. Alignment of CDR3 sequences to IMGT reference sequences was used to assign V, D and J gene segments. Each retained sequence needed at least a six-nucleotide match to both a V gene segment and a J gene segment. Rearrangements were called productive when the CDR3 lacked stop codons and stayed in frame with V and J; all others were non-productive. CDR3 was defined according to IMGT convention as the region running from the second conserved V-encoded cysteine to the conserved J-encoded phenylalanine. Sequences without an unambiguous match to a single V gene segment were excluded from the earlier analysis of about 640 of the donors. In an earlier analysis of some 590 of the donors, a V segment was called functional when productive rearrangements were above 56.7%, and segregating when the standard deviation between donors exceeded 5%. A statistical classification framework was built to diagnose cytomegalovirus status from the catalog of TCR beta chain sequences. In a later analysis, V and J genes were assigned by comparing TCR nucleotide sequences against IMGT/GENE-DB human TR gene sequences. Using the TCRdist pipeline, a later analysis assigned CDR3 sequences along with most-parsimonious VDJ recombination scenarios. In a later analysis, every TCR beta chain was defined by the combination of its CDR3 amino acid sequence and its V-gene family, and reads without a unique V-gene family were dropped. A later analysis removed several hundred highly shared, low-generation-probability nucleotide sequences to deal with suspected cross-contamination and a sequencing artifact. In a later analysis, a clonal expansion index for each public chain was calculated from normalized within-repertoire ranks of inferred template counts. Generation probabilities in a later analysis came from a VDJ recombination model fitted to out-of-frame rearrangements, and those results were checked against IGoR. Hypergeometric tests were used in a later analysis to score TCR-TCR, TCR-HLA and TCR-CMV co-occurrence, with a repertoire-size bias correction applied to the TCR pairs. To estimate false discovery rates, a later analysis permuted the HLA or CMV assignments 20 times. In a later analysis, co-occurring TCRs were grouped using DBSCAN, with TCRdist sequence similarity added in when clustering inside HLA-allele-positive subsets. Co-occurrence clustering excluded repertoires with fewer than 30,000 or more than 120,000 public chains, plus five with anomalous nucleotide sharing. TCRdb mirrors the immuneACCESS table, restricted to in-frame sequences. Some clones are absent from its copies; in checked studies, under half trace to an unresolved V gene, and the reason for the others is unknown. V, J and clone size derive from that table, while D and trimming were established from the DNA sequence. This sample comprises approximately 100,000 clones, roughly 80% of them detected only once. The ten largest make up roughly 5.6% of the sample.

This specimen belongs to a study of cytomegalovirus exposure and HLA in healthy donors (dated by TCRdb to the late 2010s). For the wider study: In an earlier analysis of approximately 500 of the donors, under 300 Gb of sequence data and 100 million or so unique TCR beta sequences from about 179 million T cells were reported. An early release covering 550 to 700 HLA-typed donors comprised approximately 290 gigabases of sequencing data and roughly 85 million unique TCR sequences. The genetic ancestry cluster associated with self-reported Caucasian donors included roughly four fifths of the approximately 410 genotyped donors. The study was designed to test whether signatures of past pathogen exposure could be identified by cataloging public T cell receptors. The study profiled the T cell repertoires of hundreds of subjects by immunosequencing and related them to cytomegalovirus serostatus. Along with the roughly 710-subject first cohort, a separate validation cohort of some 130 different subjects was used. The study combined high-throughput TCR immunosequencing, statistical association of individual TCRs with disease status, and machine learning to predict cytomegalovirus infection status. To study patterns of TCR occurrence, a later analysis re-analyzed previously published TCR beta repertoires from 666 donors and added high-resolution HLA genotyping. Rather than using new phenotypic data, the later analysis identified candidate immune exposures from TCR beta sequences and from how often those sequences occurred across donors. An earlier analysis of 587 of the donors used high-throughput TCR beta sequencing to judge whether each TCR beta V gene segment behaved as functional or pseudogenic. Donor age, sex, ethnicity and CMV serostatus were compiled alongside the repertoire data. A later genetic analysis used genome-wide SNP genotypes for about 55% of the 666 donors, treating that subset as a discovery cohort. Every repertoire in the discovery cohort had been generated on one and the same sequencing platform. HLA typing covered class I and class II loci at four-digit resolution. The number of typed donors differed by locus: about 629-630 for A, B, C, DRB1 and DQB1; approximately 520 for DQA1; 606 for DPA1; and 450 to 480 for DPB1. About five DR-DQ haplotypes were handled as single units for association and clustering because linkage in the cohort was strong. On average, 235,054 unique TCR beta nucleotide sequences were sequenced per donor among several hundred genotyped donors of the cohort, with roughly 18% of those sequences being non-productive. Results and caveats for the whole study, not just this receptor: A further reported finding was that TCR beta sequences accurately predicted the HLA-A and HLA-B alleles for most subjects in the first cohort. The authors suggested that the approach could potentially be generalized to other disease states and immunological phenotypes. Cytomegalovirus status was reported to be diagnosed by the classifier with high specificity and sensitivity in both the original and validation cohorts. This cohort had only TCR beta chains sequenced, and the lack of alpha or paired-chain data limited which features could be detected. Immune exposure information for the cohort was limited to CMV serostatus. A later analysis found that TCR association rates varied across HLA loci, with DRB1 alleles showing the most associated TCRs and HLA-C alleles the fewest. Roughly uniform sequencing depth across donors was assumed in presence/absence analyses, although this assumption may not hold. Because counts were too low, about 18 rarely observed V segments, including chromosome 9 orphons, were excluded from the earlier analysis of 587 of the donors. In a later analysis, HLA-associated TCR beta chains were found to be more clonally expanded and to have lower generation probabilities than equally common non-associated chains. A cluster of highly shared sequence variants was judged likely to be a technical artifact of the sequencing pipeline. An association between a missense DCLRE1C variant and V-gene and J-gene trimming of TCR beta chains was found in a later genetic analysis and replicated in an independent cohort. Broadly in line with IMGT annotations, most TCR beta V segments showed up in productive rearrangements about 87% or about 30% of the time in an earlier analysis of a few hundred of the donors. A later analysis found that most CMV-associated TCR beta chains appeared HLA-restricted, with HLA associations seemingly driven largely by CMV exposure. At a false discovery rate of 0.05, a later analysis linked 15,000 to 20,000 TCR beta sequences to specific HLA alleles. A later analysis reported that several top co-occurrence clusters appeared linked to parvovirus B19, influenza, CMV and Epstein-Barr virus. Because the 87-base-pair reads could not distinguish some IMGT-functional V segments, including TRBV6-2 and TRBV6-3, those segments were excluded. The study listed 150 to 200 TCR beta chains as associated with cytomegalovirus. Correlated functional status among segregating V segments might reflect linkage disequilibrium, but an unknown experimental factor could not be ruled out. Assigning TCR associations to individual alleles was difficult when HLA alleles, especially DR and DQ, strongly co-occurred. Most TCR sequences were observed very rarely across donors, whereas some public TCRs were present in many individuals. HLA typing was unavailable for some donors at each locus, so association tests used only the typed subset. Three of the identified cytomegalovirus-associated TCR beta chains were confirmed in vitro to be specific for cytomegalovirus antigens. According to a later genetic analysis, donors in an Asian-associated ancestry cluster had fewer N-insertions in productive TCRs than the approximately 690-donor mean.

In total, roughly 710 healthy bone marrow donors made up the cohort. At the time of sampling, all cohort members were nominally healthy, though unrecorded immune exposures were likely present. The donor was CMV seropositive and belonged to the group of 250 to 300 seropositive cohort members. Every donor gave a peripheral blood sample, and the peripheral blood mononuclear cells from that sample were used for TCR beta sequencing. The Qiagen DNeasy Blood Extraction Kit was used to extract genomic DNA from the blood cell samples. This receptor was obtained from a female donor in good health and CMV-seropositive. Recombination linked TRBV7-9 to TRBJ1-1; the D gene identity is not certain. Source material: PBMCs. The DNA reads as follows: TGTGCCAGCAGCTTGAGACGGGGTGTGAACACTGAAGCTTTCTTT. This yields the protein CASSLRRGVNTEAFF.